This TCR beta chain was recovered during a study of T cell responses to AZD1222 COVID-19 vaccine. For the study at large: Second-dose groups at about 4 or about 12 weeks were pooled. Regarding the study as a whole: Donors skewed white British and female; clonal diversity was possibly underestimated.

Some clones are missing from TCRdb's copy, which holds only in-frame ones; the method was immunoSEQ multiplex PCR. Here the sample spans 85,000 to 110,000 clones, about nine tenths being singletons. As regards this clone: Its antigen is still unknown.

This TCR was recovered from an adult in good health. The material was peripheral blood, obtained on day 0 of AZD1222 vaccination.

This CDR3 reads CASSPQGNSNQPQHF. DNA of the CDR3: TGTGCCAGCAGCCCTCAGGGTAATAGCAATCAGCCCCAGCATTTT. This chain joins TRBV7-2 and TRBJ1-5, with D possibly being TRBD1 (5 bases). The CDR3 has 15 residues. Germline V lookup: CDR1 SGHTA, CDR2 FQGNSA. The V end lost 5 bases, the J end lost 0 bases, and 11 bases lay between the germline ends.